The next 14 T cell receptor beta chains were all read from a single sample in a study of identical twins. TCRdb reanalysed the 5' RACE reads using MiXCR and keeps one entry per CDR3 protein. The sample lists roughly 1.6 million distinct CDR3 sequences; about 32% were seen once. Sequenced sample: cord blood. These TCRs come from a newborn girl in good health.

The genes are TRBV20-1 and TRBJ2-7, with D tentatively TRBD1 (5 bases). The germline V and J ends were trimmed by 6 bases and 4 bases, with 16 bases remaining between them. Germline assignment: CDR1 DFQATT and CDR2 SNEGSKA (reference sequence). The CDR3 extends over 13 amino acids. The CDR3 reads CSAMIGAGYEQYF. CDR3 nucleotide sequence: TGCAGTGCCATGATAGGGGCCGGTTACGAGCAGTACTTC.

The V gene is TRBV20-1, the J gene TRBJ2-1; the match to TRBD2 covers 8 bases. CDR1 DFQATT and CDR2 SNEGSKA come from the germline V gene (reference sequence). The V gene end was trimmed by 5 bases and the J gene end by 6 bases; junction bases not matched to a gene: 9. The CDR3 spans 14 residues. The CDR3, as DNA: TGCAGTGCTCCCTCGGGGGGGCTGGGCAATGAGCAGTTCTTC. The encoded protein is CSAPSGGLGNEQFF.

This clonotype appeared many times. The chain couples TRBV11-1 to TRBJ2-4, with 7 bases identical to TRBD1. Germline V CDR1 and CDR2: SGHAT, FQDESV (reference sequence). This CDR3 comprises 15 residues. V lost 6 bases to trimming and J lost 0 bases; unmatched junction nucleotides: 5. As DNA, the CDR3 is TGTGCCAGCAGTGGGGACAGCCTAGCCAAAAACATTCAGTACTTC. Amino acid sequence: CASSGDSLAKNIQYF.

The DNA of the CDR3 is TGTGCCAGCAGCGCACTAACACTAGCGGGAGTGTCCTACGAGCAGTACTTC. It translates to CASSALTLAGVSYEQYF. The genes are TRBV5-6 and TRBJ2-7; 11 positions match TRBD2. In germline, CDR1 is SGHDT, CDR2 YYEEEE. The CDR3 has 17 amino acids. V lost 4 bases, J lost 1 base, and 10 bases stayed unmatched.

This chain connects TRBV28 to TRBJ2-1, with D perhaps TRBD2 (6 bases). The germline gives CDR1 MDHEN, CDR2 SYDVKM. The ends were cut back, 2 bases at V and 9 bases at J, with 23 bases in the middle. The CDR3 is 17 residues long. CDR3 DNA: TGTGCCAGCAGTTTAAGGGGATCCGGGAGAGAGAAAAGTGAGCAGTTCTTC. Translating it yields CASSLRGSGREKSEQFF. Full variable domain (missing parts from reference TRBV28 and TRBJ2-1): DVKVTQSSRYLVKRTGEKVFLECVQDMDHENMFWYRQDPGLGLRLIYFSYDVKMKEKGDIPEGYSVSREKKERFSLILESASTNQTSMYLCASSLRGSGREKSEQFFGPGTRLTVL.

A single count supports this clonotype. This chain uses TRBV19 with TRBJ1-2, with no clear D. The germline V gene encodes CDR1 LNHDA and CDR2 SQIVND (reference sequence). Trimming pared 6 bases from V and 4 bases from J, leaving 12 bases between. The CDR3 has 13 residues. CDR3: CASSRLTVYGYTF. CDR3 coding DNA: TGTGCCAGTAGCCGTCTGACGGTCTATGGCTACACCTTC.

This clonotype was counted between two and nine times. This rearrangement joins TRBV7-2 to TRBJ2-7; D remains unclear. This CDR3 is built from 11 residues. Germline values: CDR1 SGHTA, CDR2 FQGNSA. V lost 5 bases and J lost 7, with 9 bases in between. The CDR3 region is CASSPKLEQYF. CDR3 nucleotides: TGTGCCAGCAGCCCTAAGCTGGAGCAGTACTTC.

This chain links TRBV12-3 or TRBV12-4 with TRBJ1-1; D uncertain. Trimming took off 8 bases at V and 4 bases at J, with 11 bases between the two ends. The CDR3 totals 12 residues. CDR3 in DNA: TGTGCCAGCGTTGGGTCGGGCACTGAAGCTTTCTTT. Protein product: CASVGSGTEAFF.

The chain has TRBV11-2 and TRBJ2-5; unclear D gene. V was clipped by 0 bases and J by 0 bases, with 5 bases between them. Looked up from germline, CDR1 is SGHAT and CDR2 is FQNNGV. The CDR3 covers 14 residues. The CDR3 coding sequence is TGTGCCAGCAGCTTAGAAGCGTACCAAGAGACCCAGTACTTC. This translates into CASSLEAYQETQYF.

The genes are TRBV2 and TRBJ2-4, with unresolved D. The CDR3 runs 13 residues. V was trimmed by 11 bases and J by 5 bases, leaving 16 bases between them. Germline CDR1 and CDR2: SNHLY and FYNNEI. The CDR3 DNA reads as TGTGCCCGAACCCGAGACCAGCAAAACATTCAGTACTTC. Translation: CARTRDQQNIQYF.

This chain joins TRBV27 and TRBJ2-1; TRBD2 matches 9 bases. The length of the CDR3 is 16 residues. After removal of 7 bases from V and 6 bases from J, the junction contained 13 bases not matched to a gene. CDR1 is MNHEY and CDR2 is SMNVEV in the germline V gene (reference sequence). The CDR3 DNA reads TGTGCCAGCACCGGCCCCCATCCGGGACTAGCCAATGAGCAGTTCTTC. Translation gives CASTGPHPGLANEQFF.

This chain connects TRBV6-6 to TRBJ1-5; 7 bases are shared with TRBD1. This CDR3 contains 14 residues. The trim removed 7 bases at V and 5 bases at J, leaving 8 bases unmatched. CDR1 is MNHNY and CDR2 is SVGAGI in the germline V gene (reference sequence). The DNA for the CDR3 is TGTGCCAGCACGAACCCAGGGGGTGATCAGCCCCAGCATTTT. Protein product: CASTNPGGDQPQHF.

The chain combines TRBV24-1 with TRBJ2-3, with 7 bases that match TRBD2. The V gene's germline CDR1 is KGHDR and CDR2 SFDVKD. CDR3 size: 15 residues. V shed 4 bases and J 2 bases; nucleotides not matched to a gene: 5. The CDR3 sequence: CATSEGLVSTDTQYF. CDR3 coding DNA: TGTGCCACCAGTGAAGGACTAGTGTCCACAGATACGCAGTATTTT.

This chain uses TRBV25-1 with TRBJ2-3, with 7 bases aligning to TRBD2. The V gene's germline CDR1 is MGHDK and CDR2 SYGVNS. V shed 2 bases and J 4 bases; nucleotides not matched to a gene: 18. This CDR3 is built from 19 residues. CDR3 protein: CASSERDQVVREISDTQYF. CDR3 DNA: TGTGCCAGCAGTGAAAGGGACCAGGTCGTGCGGGAGATCTCAGATACGCAGTATTTT.